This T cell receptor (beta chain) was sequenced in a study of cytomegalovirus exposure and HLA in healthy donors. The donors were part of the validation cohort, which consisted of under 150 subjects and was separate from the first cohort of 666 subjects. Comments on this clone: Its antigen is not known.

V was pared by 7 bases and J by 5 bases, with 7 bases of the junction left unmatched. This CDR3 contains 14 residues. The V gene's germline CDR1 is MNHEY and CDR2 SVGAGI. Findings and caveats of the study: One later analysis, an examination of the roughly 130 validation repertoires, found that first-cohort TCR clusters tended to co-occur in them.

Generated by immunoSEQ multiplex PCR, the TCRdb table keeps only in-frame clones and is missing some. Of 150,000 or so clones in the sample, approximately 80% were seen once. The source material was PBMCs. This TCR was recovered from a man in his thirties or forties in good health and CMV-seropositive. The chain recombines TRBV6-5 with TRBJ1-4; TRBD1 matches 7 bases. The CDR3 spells CASTQTGRNEKLFF. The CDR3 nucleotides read TGTGCCAGCACCCAGACAGGGAGGAATGAAAAACTGTTTTTT.